Listed below are T cell receptor beta chains from one sample, sequenced in a study of OX40 agonist ivuxolimab in advanced cancers. The method was immunoSEQ multiplex PCR; TCRdb's version includes in-frame clones alone and lacks a portion of them. The table includes about 40,000 clones, 88% detected once. The sequencing used CD4+ or CD8+ T cells sorted from blood, collected in a trial of the OX40 agonist ivuxolimab. Receptor source: an adult with an advanced solid tumor such as melanoma, head and neck, liver or kidney cancer. Both conserved end residues are part of each CDR3. Fields, in order: clone size, D gene, V gene, J gene, CDR3 DNA, CDR3 protein. D genes are given only for firm matches. Size tells how often a clone was seen (once, few, many) or the class of an expanded clone, and some rows leave it out.

>-|-|TRBV28|TRBJ2-3
TGTGCCAGCAGTTTCGGGGGAGTTTACACAGATACGCAGTATTTT
CASSFGGVYTDTQYF
>-|-|TRBV5-8|TRBJ1-2
TGTGCCAGCAGCTTGGTCGTTGCCTACACCTTC
CASSLVVAYTF
>-|-|TRBV4-1|TRBJ1-4
TGCGCCAGCAGCCTCCGTCAGCAGGGAGGGGAAAAACTGTTTTTT
CASSLRQQGGEKLFF
>-|-|TRBV7-9|TRBJ1-1
TGTGCCAGCAGCTTGGCCCCAGTCATGAACACTGAAGCTTTCTTT
CASSLAPVMNTEAFF
>-|-|TRBV2|TRBJ1-5
TGTGCCAGCAGAATCAGGGTTGGTAGCAATCAGCCCCAGCATTTT
CASRIRVGSNQPQHF
>-|-|TRBV13|TRBJ2-6
TGTGCCAGCAGGGAAGGAGTAGGAGGGGCCAACGTCCTGACTTTC
CASREGVGGANVLTF
>-|TRBD1|TRBV5-1|TRBJ2-7
TGCGCCAGCAGCAAAACAGGGGGCAACAGGGCCGAGCAGTACTTC
CASSKTGGNRAEQYF
>-|-|TRBV10-1|TRBJ1-2
TGCGCCAGCAGTGAGAATACCAGGGGATATGGCTACACCTTC
CASSENTRGYGYTF
>-|-|TRBV6-4|TRBJ1-3
TGTGCCAGCAGTGACGGGTACACCATATATTTT
CASSDGYTIYF
>-|TRBD1|TRBV5-5|TRBJ2-4
TGTGCCAGCAGTTTAGGACAGGCAGCCAAAAACATTCAGTACTTC
CASSLGQAAKNIQYF
>-|TRBD1|TRBV4-1|TRBJ1-6
TGCGCCAGCAGCCAAGCCGGGACAGATACTTTTGGATCACCCCTCCACTTT
CASSQAGTDTFGSPLHF
>-|-|TRBV9|TRBJ1-2
TGTGCCAGCAGCGTAGACGAGGATACCTATGGCTACACCTTC
CASSVDEDTYGYTF
>-|TRBD2|TRBV5-6|TRBJ2-1
TGTGCCAGCAGTTCTACTAGCGGGGGTTACAATGAGCAGTTCTTC
CASSSTSGGYNEQFF
>-|TRBD1|TRBV18|TRBJ2-2
TGTGCCAGCTCACCAGCACAGGGGATCACCGGGGAGCTGTTTTTT
CASSPAQGITGELFF
>-|-|TRBV4-1|TRBJ1-3
TGCGCCAGCAGCCAAGACGCGACACCCGGAAACACCATATATTTT
CASSQDATPGNTIYF
>few|TRBD1|TRBV19|TRBJ1-2
TGTGCCAGTAGTTGGACAGGGGTAGGGTATGGCTACACCTTC
CASSWTGVGYGYTF
>-|TRBD2|TRBV7-2|TRBJ2-1
TGTGCCAGCAGCTTAGAAGCGGGAGGAATTTCCAATGAGCAGTTCTTC
CASSLEAGGISNEQFF
>-|TRBD2|TRBV19|TRBJ2-1
TGTGCCAGTAGTGTGGGGACTAGTATCAATGAGCAGTTCTTC
CASSVGTSINEQFF
>-|-|TRBV13|TRBJ1-1
TGTGCCAGCAGCTTAACACCGGGCCGCCAGGACACTGAAGCTTTCTTT
CASSLTPGRQDTEAFF
>-|TRBD1|TRBV6-5|TRBJ1-2
TGTGCCAGCAGTTTCTACGGACAGGGGAGCGGCTACACCTTC
CASSFYGQGSGYTF
>-|-|TRBV19|TRBJ1-6
TGTGCCAGTTCTAGCTCCTATAATTCACCCCTCCACTTT
CASSSSYNSPLHF
>-|-|TRBV9|TRBJ1-1
TGTGCCAGCAGCGTAGGTAGGGGGAACACTGAAGCTTTCTTT
CASSVGRGNTEAFF
>-|TRBD1|TRBV27|TRBJ2-3
TGTGCCAGCAGTCACCTGACAGGGCCTGGCACAGATACGCAGTATTTT
CASSHLTGPGTDTQYF
>once|TRBD2|TRBV6-1|TRBJ2-5
TGTGCCAGCAGTAAGGAAGCGGGGGGCTGGGAGACCCAGTACTTC
CASSKEAGGWETQYF
>few|TRBD2|TRBV6-4|TRBJ2-1
TGTGCCAGCAGTGACTCGACGGGAGGGGGCAATGAGCAGTTCTTC
CASSDSTGGGNEQFF
>-|-|TRBV4-1|TRBJ2-7
TGCGCCAGCAGCCAAGATAAGACGGGTTCCTACGAGCAGTACTTC
CASSQDKTGSYEQYF
>-|-|TRBV5-1|TRBJ2-2
TGCGCCAGCAGCTTGGCCAGTTTGGGGACCGGGGAGCTGTTTTTT
CASSLASLGTGELFF
>few|-|TRBV6-6|TRBJ1-1
TGTGCCAGCCTAGCGGGGGCTGAAGCTTTCTTT
CASLAGAEAFF
>-|-|TRBV10-3|TRBJ1-1
TGTGCCATCCTGGAGGCAGGGAACACTGAAGCTTTCTTT
CAILEAGNTEAFF
>once|-|TRBV11-2|TRBJ2-7
TGTGCCAGCAGCTTAGGAGGATCCGAGCAGTACTTC
CASSLGGSEQYF
>-|TRBD1|TRBV15|TRBJ2-7
TGTGCCACCAGCGCTGCAGGGGGCTACGAGCAGTACTTC
CATSAAGGYEQYF
>-|TRBD1|TRBV27|TRBJ1-2
TGTGCCAGCAGACCTCCCGGACAGGGGTTGTATGGCTACACCTTC
CASRPPGQGLYGYTF
>-|-|TRBV6-1|TRBJ2-3
TGTGCCAGCAGTAATCAACAGCCCACAGATACGCAGTATTTT
CASSNQQPTDTQYF
>-|-|TRBV7-9|TRBJ2-1
TGTGCCAGCAGCTTTAACAGGGTTCTGGACAATGAGCAGTTCTTC
CASSFNRVLDNEQFF
>-|-|TRBV14|TRBJ1-1
TGTGCCAGCAGCCCTTTTCAGGGTGAAGCTTTCTTT
CASSPFQGEAFF
>-|-|TRBV6-5|TRBJ2-2
TGTGCCAGCAGTTATCTGGCAGAAAACACCGGGGAGCTGTTTTTT
CASSYLAENTGELFF
>-|-|TRBV11-3|TRBJ1-1
TGTGCCAGCAGCTTGGACGGAAACACTGAAGCTTTCTTT
CASSLDGNTEAFF
>-|-|TRBV27|TRBJ2-7
TGTGCCAGCAGTTTAAGAGGCGCCTACGAGCAGTACTTC
CASSLRGAYEQYF
>-|-|TRBV5-6|TRBJ1-2
TGTGCCAGCAACCCGGGAGGTAACTATGGCTACACCTTC
CASNPGGNYGYTF
>-|TRBD2|TRBV4-1|TRBJ2-7
TGCGCCAGCAGCCCAGGACTAGCGGGACGAAACGGCTTCGGGCCCTACGAGCAGTACTTC
CASSPGLAGRNGFGPYEQYF
>-|-|TRBV7-8|TRBJ1-1
TGTGCCAGCAGGGCGGGACCACTCACTGAAGCTTTCTTT
CASRAGPLTEAFF
>once|-|TRBV7-9|TRBJ1-5
TGTGCCAGCAGCCCCCAGGTGGCCCAGCATTTT
CASSPQVAQHF